The T cell receptor (beta chain) described here comes from a study of blood T cell repertoires in COVID-19. Looking at the study overall: Samples came from the United States, Italy and Spain, spanning acute and convalescent COVID-19. PBMCs, B-cell-depleted T cells, or T cells provided the cDNA or gDNA that made up the material.

Per the original methods: Reference gene primer amplification in the assay estimated nucleated cell counts. Assay used: immunoSEQ multiplex PCR; TCRdb lists only in-frame clones, some missing. Clone size and V and J calls were adopted from that table, with D and trimming inferred from the DNA. This sample yields around 480,000 clones, of which roughly 88% are seen a single time; 10% to 15% belongs to the top ten. Per the germline V gene, CDR1 is SGHAT and CDR2 is FQNNGV. The trim removed 5 bases at V and 10 bases at J, leaving 9 bases unmatched. CDR3 size: 13 residues. Seattle-derived patients entered the study during active infection and were followed longitudinally. This clone was detected once.

The sequenced sample was peripheral blood. The sequence was obtained from a woman aged 45-60 years with COVID-19, enrolled during active disease. The chain has TRBV11-2 and TRBJ1-1, with 8 positions matching TRBD1. The CDR3 DNA follows: TGTGCCAGCAGCCCGGACAGGGACCTAGCAGCTTTCTTT. It codes for CASSPDRDLAAFF.